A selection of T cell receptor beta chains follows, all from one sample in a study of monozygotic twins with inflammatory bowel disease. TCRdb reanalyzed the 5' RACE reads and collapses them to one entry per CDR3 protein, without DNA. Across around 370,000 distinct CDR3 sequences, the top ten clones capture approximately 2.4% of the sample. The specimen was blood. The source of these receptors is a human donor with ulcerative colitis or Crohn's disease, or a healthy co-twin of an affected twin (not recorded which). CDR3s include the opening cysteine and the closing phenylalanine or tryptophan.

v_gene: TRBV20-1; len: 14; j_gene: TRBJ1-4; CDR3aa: CSALGGGGNEKLFF
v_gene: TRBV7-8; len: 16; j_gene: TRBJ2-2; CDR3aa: CASSLARGQHRRELFF
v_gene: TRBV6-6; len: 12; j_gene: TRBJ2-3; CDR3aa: CASSGGTDTQYF
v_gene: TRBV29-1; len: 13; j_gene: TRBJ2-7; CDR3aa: CSVDTGQGYEQYF
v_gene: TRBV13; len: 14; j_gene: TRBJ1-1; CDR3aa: CASSPRTGLTEAFF
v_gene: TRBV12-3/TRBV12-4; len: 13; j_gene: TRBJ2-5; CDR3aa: CASSIMTTETQYF
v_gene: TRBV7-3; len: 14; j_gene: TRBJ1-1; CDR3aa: CASSLMARNTEAFF
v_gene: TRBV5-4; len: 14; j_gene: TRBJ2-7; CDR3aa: CASSHRTSHYEQYF
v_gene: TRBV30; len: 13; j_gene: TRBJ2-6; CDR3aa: CAWFRTGANVLTF
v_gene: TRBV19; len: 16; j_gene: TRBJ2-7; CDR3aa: CASSIAHGGRYYEQYF